This TCR beta chain is drawn from a study of tumor and adjacent non-tumor tissue in lung cancer. About the study: There were some 11 adenocarcinoma, a couple of squamous cell carcinoma and 1 small cell lung cancer cases. Broader study findings: In normal lung, the top 100 clones were significantly more dominant than in tumor. Significantly higher TCR diversity was found in tumor than normal lung.

Regarding this clonotype: What it recognizes is unknown.

The library came from three nested PCR rounds adapted from ARM-PCR protocols. TCRdb passed the multiplex PCR reads through MiXCR, listing each CDR3 protein once. The sample includes about 200,000 distinct CDR3 sequences, roughly 70% of them seen just once. CDR3 length: 12 amino acids. V lost 8 bases to trimming and J lost 5 bases, with 12 bases between them. Germline-derived CDR1 and CDR2 are LGHNT and FRNRAP. No cell sorting was done before RNA was extracted from the tissue. The rearrangement links TRBV12-5 to TRBJ2-5; D is unresolved. The receptor comes from a man aged 55 to 70 with non-small cell lung cancer. Sequenced sample: lung tumor tissue. The CDR3 loop is CASILGGETQYF. The CDR3 coding sequence is TGTGCTAGTATTTTGGGTGGGGAGACCCAGTACTTC.